This T cell receptor beta chain stems from a study of low-dose radiotherapy and immunotherapy resistance in tumors. The overall study: Fractions of 0.5 Gy went to Cohort 1 every 2 weeks, totaling 6.5 Gy. Both drugs were delivered intravenously to patients (nivolumab 240 mg every two weeks and ipilimumab 1 mg/kg every six weeks). Oral administration of aspirin 300 mg daily occurred for four cycles, commencing at cycle 1 day 1.

The time point is: after trial treatment. Treatment noted: LDRT plus nivolumab, ipilimumab, low-dose cyclophosphamide and aspirin (RACIN trial). Every donor was treated with nivolumab, ipilimumab, aspirin, low-dose cyclophosphamide and also low-dose radiotherapy. Gene-specific TRAV and TRBV primers were used for first-strand cDNA, covering alpha and beta chains. Over 20 PCR cycles, TCRs were amplified from a constant-region primer and V-primer adapter. TCRdb passed the reads through MiXCR, listing each CDR3 protein once. Among some 100,000 distinct CDR3 sequences listed, roughly 20% were seen once. The sample consisted of PBMCs, taken after low-dose radiotherapy plus immunotherapy. The TCR originated in a male donor with prostate cancer.

CDR3 amino acids: CASSSAGDGGYEQYF. CDR3 nucleotides: TGCGCCAGCAGCTCGGCCGGGGACGGAGGGTACGAGCAGTACTTC. This chain joins TRBV5-1 and TRBJ2-7, with D possibly TRBD2 on 6 matching bases. The V gene lost 3 bases and the J gene lost 4 bases, with 17 bases spanning the gap. CDR3 length equals 15 residues. Germline V CDR1 and CDR2: SGHRS, YFSETQ. Full variable domain (outside the CDR3, taken from reference TRBV5-1 and TRBJ2-7): KAGVTQTPRYLIKTRGQQVTLSCSPISGHRSVSWYQQTPGQGLQFLFEYFSETQRNKGNFPGRFSGRQFSNSRSEMNVSTLELGDSALYLCASSSAGDGGYEQYFGPGTRLTVT.